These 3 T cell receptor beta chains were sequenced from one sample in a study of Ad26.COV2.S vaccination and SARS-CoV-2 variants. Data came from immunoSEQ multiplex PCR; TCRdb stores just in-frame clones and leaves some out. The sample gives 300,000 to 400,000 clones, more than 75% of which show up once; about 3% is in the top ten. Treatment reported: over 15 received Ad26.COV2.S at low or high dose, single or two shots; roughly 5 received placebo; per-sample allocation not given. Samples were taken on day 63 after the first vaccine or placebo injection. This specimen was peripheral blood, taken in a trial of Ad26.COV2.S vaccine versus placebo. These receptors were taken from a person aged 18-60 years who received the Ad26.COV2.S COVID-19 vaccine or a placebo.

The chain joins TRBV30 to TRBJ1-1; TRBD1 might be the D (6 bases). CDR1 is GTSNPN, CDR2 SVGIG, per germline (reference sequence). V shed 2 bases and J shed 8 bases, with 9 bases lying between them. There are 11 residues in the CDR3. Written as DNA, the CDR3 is TGTGCCTGGAGTATTACAGGGGAAGCTTTCTTT. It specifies CAWSITGEAFF.

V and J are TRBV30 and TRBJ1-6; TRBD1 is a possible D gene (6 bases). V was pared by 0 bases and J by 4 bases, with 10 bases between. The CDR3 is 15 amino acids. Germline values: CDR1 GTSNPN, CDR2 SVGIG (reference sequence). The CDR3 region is CAWSVRDRYNSPLHF. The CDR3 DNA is TGTGCCTGGAGTGTACGCGACAGGTATAATTCACCCCTCCACTTT.

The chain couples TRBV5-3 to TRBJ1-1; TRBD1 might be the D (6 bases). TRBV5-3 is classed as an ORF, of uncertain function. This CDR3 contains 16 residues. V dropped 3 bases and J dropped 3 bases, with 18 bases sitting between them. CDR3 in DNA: TGTGCCAGAAGCTCTCACAGGGAGAGGTTTTACACTGAAGCTTTCTTT. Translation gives CARSSHRERFYTEAFF.